This section outlines one T cell receptor beta chain sequence together with its context. This clone came up once. Its target antigen remains unknown. No base qualities exist here, and no much larger clone lies one base off it. Collaborating institutions collected whole blood in K2EDTA tubes following their own protocols. For TCRbeta analysis, collaborators shipped samples as frozen whole blood, isolated PBMCs, or DNA extracted from either of those sample types. The data were obtained in a study of blood T cell repertoires in COVID-19 (dated by TCRdb to 2020 to 2022). Turning to the overall study: The collaborator samples originated in the United States, Italy and Spain and spanned the acute and convalescent phases of COVID-19. The repertoires were released in a freely available public database meant as a resource for research on the immune response to SARS-CoV-2. The material from the prospective study consisted of cDNA or gDNA derived from T cells, B-cell-depleted T cells, or PBMCs. HLA class I and class II types, where available, came from metadata supplied by the sample provider rather than from assay-based typing. A de-identified subject ID, COVID-19 status, age in years and sex were almost always included in the sample metadata. The samples were drawn from two sources: the first 160 participants of the ongoing ImmuneRACE study, and over 950 subjects contributed by 6 global collaborators. The dataset comprised deeply sampled blood TCRbeta repertoires from subjects exposed to, actively infected with, or recovered from COVID-19.

TCRbeta CDR3 regions were amplified from genomic DNA by means of the immunoSEQ Assay, a bias-controlled multiplex PCR. Per the source publication's procedure: The number of nucleated cells in each sample was estimated from the amplification of reference gene primers within the assay. Sequence reads were collapsed and filtered to measure the absolute abundance of every unique TCRbeta CDR3 rearrangement. Productive Simpson clonality was computed per sample as the square root of Simpson's diversity index over productive rearrangements. Sourced from immuneACCESS, this table was stored by TCRdb with only in-frame sequences that have V and J called. A share of the clones is absent; for the studies checked, an unresolved V gene accounts for under half, and the remainder has no known explanation. V and J calls and clone size follow that table, whereas D and trimming were derived from the DNA. The sample yields fewer than 250,000 clones; 80% to 90% were counted once. The ten largest clones represent 0.65% to 0.95% of the sample.

Findings and caveats that apply to the study as a whole: How much clinical and demographic metadata was included differed by source and by participant, and the metadata was provided uncurated.

This sequence was found in a woman aged 70-85 years with acute or convalescent COVID-19. Sequenced input: peripheral blood.

The CDR3 protein is CASSLSPGLGSSREQYF. The bases are TGTGCCAGCAGCTTAAGCCCCGGACTAGGTTCATCACGCGAGCAGTACTTC. Rearrangement joined TRBV7-3 to TRBJ2-7, with TRBD2 matching 7 junction bases. The CDR3 measures 17 amino acids from cysteine to phenylalanine. The only DNA kept is the CDR3, 51 bases in frame from the first base. V is pruned by 1 base and J by 6 bases, leaving 15 bases of the junction without a gene match. CDR1 and CDR2, looked up from the germline V gene, are SGHTA and FQGTGA.